The clone carrying this T cell receptor beta chain has ten or more counts. Its target is not known. The authors ran a second PCR of roughly 6 to 12 cycles using a sample-barcoded 5' primer and a J-beta primer mix. Via MiXCR, TCRdb re-called the 5' RACE reads, giving one row per CDR3 protein. The table includes 600,000 or so distinct CDR3 sequences, about 30% detected once. The sample originates from a study of blood T cells in healthy people across ages. Study-wide results and caveats: Long-lived donors exceeded aged donors in naive CD4+ cells and diversity.

The germline V gene has CDR1 SGHRS and CDR2 YFSETQ. V lost 3 bases to trimming and J lost 10 bases; unmatched junction nucleotides: 5. The CDR3 is made up of 12 amino acids. The specimen sequenced was blood. The chain joins TRBV5-1 to TRBJ2-7; 9 bases are shared with TRBD1. The source is an elderly woman in good health. The CDR3: CASSSQGARQYF. The CDR3 DNA reads TGCGCCAGCAGCTCACAGGGGGCGCGTCAGTACTTC.